One and the same sample provided the 13 T cell receptor beta chains below, sequenced in a study of vaccination and CD4 T cells after COVID-19. The antigens for these receptors are not known. Cultured CD4+ T cells had their DNA profiled by the Oncomine TCR Beta short-read assay. TCRdb passed the PCR reads through MiXCR, listing each CDR3 protein once. The repertoire includes approximately 12,000 distinct CDR3 sequences, 45% to 55% of them detected once, and approximately 30% sits in the top ten. Treatment meaning: 10-day PBMC culture with coronavirus spike peptide pools or control peptides (ViraFEST assay). The specimen sequenced was CD4+ T cells from blood, cultured in vitro. These receptors all come from a human donor who had recovered from COVID-19.

In its sample, this clonotype ranks as large. This chain joins TRBV11-2 and TRBJ1-2; tentatively, D is TRBD1 (6 bases). The CDR3 length is 15 residues. The ends were cut back, 3 bases at V and 8 bases at J, with 19 bases in the middle. CDR1 is SGHAT and CDR2 is FQNNGV in the germline V gene. As DNA, the CDR3 is TGTGCCAGCAGCTTTCGGGTACAGGGCTCGTTCGGCTACACCTTC. Translating gives CASSFRVQGSFGYTF.

This clonotype showed up just once. The genes are TRBV29-1 and TRBJ1-2, with 7 bases fitting TRBD1. CDR1 SQVTM and CDR2 ANQGSEA come from the germline V gene. The CDR3 runs to 15 residues. The V gene end was trimmed by 4 bases and the J gene end by 4 bases; junction bases not matched to a gene: 12. The CDR3 region is CSVVPEGAHGYGYTF. CDR3 nucleotide sequence: TGCAGCGTTGTCCCTGAGGGGGCGCACGGCTATGGCTACACCTTC.

This chain uses TRBV5-4 with TRBJ1-5, with D hard to call. The germline CDR1 and CDR2 sequences are SGHNT and YYREEE (reference sequence). V shed 0 bases and J shed 0 bases, with 4 bases lying between them. The CDR3 extends over 14 amino acids. The DNA for the CDR3 is TGTGCCAGCAGCTTGGCAGGTAGCAATCAGCCCCAGCATTTT. Translating gives CASSLAGSNQPQHF.

This chain links TRBV9 with TRBJ2-6; a weak D match, TRBD2 (5 bases). With 7 bases removed from V and 0 bases from J, the gap between germline ends came to 11 bases. Germline lookup yields CDR1 SGDLS and CDR2 YYNGEE. The CDR3 extends over 15 amino acids. CDR3 sequence: CASGGYHSGANVLTF. DNA for the CDR3: TGTGCCAGCGGAGGATACCACTCTGGGGCCAACGTCCTGACTTTC. The full variable domain, rest sourced from reference TRBV9 and TRBJ2-6, is DSGVTQTPKHLITATGQRVTLRCSPRSGDLSVYWYQQSLDQGLQFLIQYYNGEERAKGNILERFSAQQFPDLHSELNLSSLELGDSALYFCASGGYHSGANVLTFGAGSRLTVL.

The V gene is TRBV18, the J gene TRBJ2-7, with 11 positions matching TRBD2. This CDR3 spans 15 amino acids. J was trimmed by 3 bases and V by 4 bases; bases with no gene match: 5. CDR1 is KGHSH, CDR2 LQKENI, per germline. CDR3 DNA sequence: TGTGCCAGCTCACAACTAGCGGGGGAAGTCTACGAGCAGTACTTC. Residues: CASSQLAGEVYEQYF.

The chain joins TRBV20-1 to TRBJ2-1; 9 nucleotides line up with TRBD1. This CDR3 is 13 amino acids long. Trimming took 4 bases from V and 5 from J; bases not matched to a gene: 3. In germline, CDR1 is DFQATT, CDR2 SNEGSKA (reference sequence). The CDR3 nucleotides read TGCAGTGCTAAACAGGGGGCCCACAATGAGCAGTTCTTC. It translates to CSAKQGAHNEQFF.

V usage is TRBV4-1 and J usage is TRBJ2-3; the D gene is possibly TRBD2 (6 bases). The CDR3 length is 16 residues. V was cut by 8 bases and J by 2 bases, with 20 bases left in between. Germline CDR1 and CDR2: MGHRA and YSYEKL. CDR3 nucleotides: TGCGCCAGCGGAGGGGTTGGATTCTTGAACACAGATACGCAGTATTTT. Protein sequence: CASGGVGFLNTDTQYF.

The chain couples TRBV25-1 to TRBJ1-1; 8 nucleotides match TRBD1. With 4 bases clipped from V and 8 bases from J, the junction kept 3 bases outside the gene matches. The CDR3 totals 12 residues. The germline gives CDR1 MGHDK, CDR2 SYGVNS. CDR3 sequence (DNA): TGTGCCAGCAGTGGGACAGGGCGGGAAGCTTTCTTT. Translated: CASSGTGREAFF.

V and J are TRBV7-2 and TRBJ1-5; D possibly corresponds to TRBD1 (5 bases). Trimming removed 5 bases at V and 3 bases at J, with 14 bases between. The germline V gene has CDR1 SGHTA and CDR2 FQGNSA. There are 15 residues in the CDR3. CDR3 region: CASSPQAIPNQPQHF. The CDR3, as DNA: TGTGCCAGCAGCCCACAGGCGATACCCAATCAGCCCCAGCATTTT. The entire variable domain, with the rest obtained from reference TRBV7-2 and TRBJ1-5, is as follows: GAGVSQSPSNKVTEKGKDVELRCDPISGHTALYWYRQSLGQGLEFLIYFQGNSAPDKSGLPSDRFSAERTGGSVSTLTIQRTQQEDSAVYLCASSPQAIPNQPQHFGDGTRLSIL.

CDR3 residues: CACTGRGQPQHF. In nucleotides, the CDR3 is TGTGCCTGTACAGGGAGGGGTCAGCCCCAGCATTTT. V and J are TRBV30 and TRBJ1-5; tentative D call: TRBD1 (6 bases). Germline V CDR1 and CDR2: GTSNPN, SVGIG (reference sequence). Trimming took 6 bases from V and 6 from J, leaving 12 bases between them. The CDR3 totals 12 residues. The whole variable domain, remainder taken from reference TRBV30 and TRBJ1-5, is SQTIHQWPATLVQPVGSPLSLECTVEGTSNPNLYWYRQAAGRGLQLLFYSVGIGQISSEVPQNLSASRPQDRQFILSSKKLLLSDSGFYLCACTGRGQPQHFGDGTRLSIL.

This rearrangement joins TRBV7-2 to TRBJ1-2, with D hard to call. V lost 5 bases and J lost 4, with 20 bases in between. CDR3 length: 16 amino acids. Germline V gives CDR1 SGHTA, CDR2 FQGNSA. CDR3 protein: CASSPSLVGPLYGYTF. For the CDR3, the DNA is TGTGCCAGCAGCCCATCCCTAGTGGGCCCTCTCTATGGCTACACCTTC.

The chain carries TRBV20-1 and TRBJ2-3; the D is unclear. V was trimmed by 2 bases and J by 4 bases, leaving 16 bases between them. CDR1 DFQATT and CDR2 SNEGSKA come from the germline V gene (reference sequence). This CDR3 has 15 amino acids. The CDR3 protein is CSARPRSDEADTQYF. CDR3 nucleotides: TGCAGTGCTAGACCGCGCTCCGATGAGGCAGATACGCAGTATTTT.

The rearrangement uses TRBV19 and TRBJ2-2; tentative D call: TRBD1 (6 bases). This CDR3 has 16 residues. Trimming left V 3 bases short and J 4 bases short, with 15 bases between. The germline V gene encodes CDR1 LNHDA and CDR2 SQIVND (reference sequence). The CDR3 DNA reads as TGTGCCAGTAGTATTAGCAGGGACACGAGCACCGGGGAGCTGTTTTTT. Residues: CASSISRDTSTGELFF. The full variable domain, in which reference TRBV19 and TRBJ2-2 provide the parts outside the CDR3, is DGGITQSPKYLFRKEGQNVTLSCEQNLNHDAMYWYRQDPGQGLRLIYYSQIVNDFQKGDIAEGYSVSREKKESFPLTVTSAQKNPTAFYLCASSISRDTSTGELFFGEGSRLTVL.